This T cell receptor beta chain was profiled in a study of blood T cell repertoires in COVID-19. TCRdb's copy holds only in-frame clones and misses some; the assay was immunoSEQ multiplex PCR. The sample holds fewer than 200,000 clones, 85% seen once. CDR3 length equals 13 residues. Germline CDR1 KGHDR, CDR2 SFDVKD. The J segment lost 0 bases and the V segment lost 9 bases, leaving 2 bases of the junction unmatched. The receptor comes from a woman between 50 and 59 years old with COVID-19, enrolled during active disease. The chain uses TRBV24-1 and TRBJ2-3, with TRBD2 identical over 7 bases. Input material: peripheral blood. Here the CDR3 DNA reads TGTGCCACCGCGGGGGAGAGCACAGATACGCAGTATTTT. Amino acid sequence: CATAGESTDTQYF.